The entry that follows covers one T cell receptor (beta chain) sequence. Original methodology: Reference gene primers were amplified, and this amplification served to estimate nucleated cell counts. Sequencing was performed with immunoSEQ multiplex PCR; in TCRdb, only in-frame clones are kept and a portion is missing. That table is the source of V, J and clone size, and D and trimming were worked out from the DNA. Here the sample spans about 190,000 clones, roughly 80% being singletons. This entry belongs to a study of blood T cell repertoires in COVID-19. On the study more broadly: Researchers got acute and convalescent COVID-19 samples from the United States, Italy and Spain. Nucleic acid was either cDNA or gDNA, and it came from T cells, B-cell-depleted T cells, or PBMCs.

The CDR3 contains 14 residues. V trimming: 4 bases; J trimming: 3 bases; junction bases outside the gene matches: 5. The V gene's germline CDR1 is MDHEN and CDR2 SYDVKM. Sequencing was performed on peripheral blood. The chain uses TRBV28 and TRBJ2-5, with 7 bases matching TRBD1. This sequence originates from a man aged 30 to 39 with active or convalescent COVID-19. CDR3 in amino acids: CASSSGQWEETQYF. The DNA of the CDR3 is TGTGCCAGCAGTTCGGGACAGTGGGAAGAGACCCAGTACTTC.